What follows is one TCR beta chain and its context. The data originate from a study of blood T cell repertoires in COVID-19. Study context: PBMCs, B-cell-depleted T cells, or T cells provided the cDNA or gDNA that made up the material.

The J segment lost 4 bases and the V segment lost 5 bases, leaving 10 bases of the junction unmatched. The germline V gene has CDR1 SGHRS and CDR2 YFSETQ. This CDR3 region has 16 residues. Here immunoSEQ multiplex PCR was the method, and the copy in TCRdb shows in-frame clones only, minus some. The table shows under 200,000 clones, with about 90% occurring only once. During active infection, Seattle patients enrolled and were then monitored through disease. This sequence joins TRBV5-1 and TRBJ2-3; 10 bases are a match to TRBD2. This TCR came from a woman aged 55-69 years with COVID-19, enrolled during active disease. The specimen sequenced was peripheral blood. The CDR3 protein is CASRMWTSGAADTQYF. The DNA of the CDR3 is TGCGCCAGCAGGATGTGGACTAGCGGAGCTGCAGATACGCAGTATTTT.